The next 25 T cell receptor beta chains were all read from a single sample in a study of blood T cell repertoires in COVID-19. Profiling relied on immunoSEQ multiplex PCR, and the TCRdb table lists in-frame clones only, not all of them. The data show over 300,000 clones, with about 83% seen just once and 1% to 1.5% held by the top ten. The sample comprised peripheral blood. The receptors derive from a woman between 50 and 59 years old with acute or convalescent COVID-19.

This chain uses TRBV10-3 with TRBJ2-3, with 12 positions matching TRBD2. CDR3 length equals 16 residues. The germline CDR1 and CDR2 sequences are ENHRY and SYGVKD. Unmatched junction bases numbered 7, after V lost 5 bases and J lost 4 bases. The CDR3 reads CAISPSGRAAADTQYF. DNA for the CDR3: TGTGCCATCAGTCCTAGCGGGAGGGCCGCGGCAGATACGCAGTATTTT.

This chain links TRBV5-1 with TRBJ2-1; D ambiguous. CDR1 is SGHRS, CDR2 YFSETQ, per germline. The CDR3 loop spans 16 amino acids. V was shortened by 2 bases and J by 0 bases, with 12 bases between the two germline ends. The CDR3 region is CASSFLQQSSYNEQFF. CDR3 nucleotide sequence: TGCGCCAGCAGCTTCTTACAGCAGAGCTCCTACAATGAGCAGTTCTTC. Together with reference TRBV5-1 and TRBJ2-1, the CDR3 gives the full variable domain: KAGVTQTPRYLIKTRGQQVTLSCSPISGHRSVSWYQQTPGQGLQFLFEYFSETQRNKGNFPGRFSGRQFSNSRSEMNVSTLELGDSALYLCASSFLQQSSYNEQFFGPGTRLTVL.

The chain is built from TRBV6-5 and TRBJ1-1, with no clear D. The V end was cut by 9 bases, the J end by 4 bases, with 15 bases between. Looked up from germline, CDR1 is MNHEY and CDR2 is SVGAGI. The length of the CDR3 is 13 residues. As DNA, the CDR3 is TGTGCCAGTTGGCGGGAGGGCCGCACTGAAGCTTTCTTT. It translates to CASWREGRTEAFF.

This rearrangement joins TRBV5-4 to TRBJ2-7, with D possibly TRBD1 on 6 matching bases. CDR1 and CDR2 from the germline V gene are SGHNT and YYREEE (reference sequence). The CDR3 covers 15 residues. V lost 3 bases to trimming and J lost 4 bases, with 17 bases between them. The CDR3 loop is CASSSTSTGPYEQYF. For the CDR3, the DNA is TGTGCCAGCAGCTCGACCTCAACAGGGCCTTACGAGCAGTACTTC.

V and J are TRBV29-1 and TRBJ2-5; weak D call: TRBD1 (6 bases). The length of the CDR3 is 13 residues. CDR1 SQVTM and CDR2 ANQGSEA come from the germline V gene. The CDR3 loop reads CSSGVAGQETQYF. CDR3 sequence (DNA): TGCAGTTCAGGGGTGGCAGGGCAAGAGACCCAGTACTTC. Drawing the rest from reference TRBV29-1 and TRBJ2-5, the complete variable domain is SAVISQKPSRDICQRGTSLTIQCQVDSQVTMMFWYRQQPGQSLTLIATANQGSEATYESGFVIDKFPISRPNLTFSTLTVSNMSPEDSSIYLCSSGVAGQETQYFGPGTRLLVL.

J is TRBJ2-3 and V is TRBV28; weak D call: TRBD1 (6 bases). V lost 4 bases and J 2 bases, leaving 19 bases between the germline ends. Looked up from germline, CDR1 is MDHEN and CDR2 is SYDVKM. This CDR3 has 17 residues. The CDR3 reads CASSSPLQGSFTDTQYF. The DNA of the CDR3 is TGTGCCAGCAGTTCCCCCCTCCAGGGGTCCTTCACAGATACGCAGTATTTT.

The chain links TRBV12-3 or TRBV12-4 to TRBJ2-1; 12 bases match TRBD2. The CDR3 is made up of 12 amino acids. V was pared by 8 bases and J by 8 bases, with 1 base of the junction left unmatched. CDR3 region: CASRTSGDEQFF. Here the CDR3 DNA reads TGTGCCAGCCGGACTAGCGGGGATGAGCAGTTCTTC.

J is TRBJ1-1 and V is TRBV7-9; TRBD1 aligns across 8 bases. With 1 base clipped from V and 5 bases from J, the junction kept 0 bases outside the gene matches. The CDR3 spans 13 residues. Per germline, CDR1 SEHNR and CDR2 FQNEAQ (reference sequence). In DNA, the CDR3 is TGTGCCAGCAGCTTAGGACAGGGGACTGAAGCTTTCTTT. This codes for CASSLGQGTEAFF.

The rearrangement joins TRBV9 to TRBJ2-7; 8 nucleotides agree with TRBD2. Germline loops: CDR1 SGDLS, CDR2 YYNGEE. This CDR3 region has 14 residues. The trim removed 3 bases at V and 2 bases at J, leaving 4 bases unmatched. CDR3 protein: CASSGRTSPYEQYF. In nucleotides, the CDR3 is TGTGCCAGCAGCGGCCGGACTAGCCCCTACGAGCAGTACTTC.

V is TRBV12-3 or TRBV12-4 and J is TRBJ1-4; D is uncertain. CDR3 length equals 12 residues. Between the trimmed V and J ends, which lost 7 bases and 5 bases, there was a span of 8 bases. The CDR3 region has the DNA TGTGCCAGCACCCTTTTGAATGAAAAACTGTTTTTT. Its translation: CASTLLNEKLFF.

The chain employs TRBV12-5 and TRBJ2-6, with 9 bases matching TRBD1. Germline V lookup: CDR1 LGHNT, CDR2 FRNRAP. The CDR3 contains 21 residues. Trimming cost V 0 bases and J 4 bases; bases outside gene matches: 16. The CDR3 reads CASGLVRVGTGSLWGANVLTF. Here the CDR3 DNA reads TGTGCTAGTGGTTTGGTAAGGGTGGGGACAGGGTCCTTGTGGGGGGCCAACGTCCTGACTTTC.

The chain joins TRBV6-1 to TRBJ2-5; 7 bases match TRBD2. This CDR3 region has 13 residues. Trimming at V came to 3 bases and at J to 4 bases, leaving 2 bases not matched to a gene. CDR1 and CDR2 (germline): MNHNS, SASEGT. CDR3 in DNA: TGTGCCAGCAGTGAGTGGGGGGGAGAGACCCAGTACTTC. Residues: CASSEWGGETQYF.

This clone was seen more than once but under ten times. This rearrangement joins TRBV2 to TRBJ1-6; unclear D gene. The germline V and J ends were trimmed by 4 bases and 8 bases, with 12 bases remaining between them. This CDR3 region has 14 residues. CDR1 SNHLY and CDR2 FYNNEI come from the germline V gene. The CDR3, as DNA: TGTGCCAGCAGTGTAAAGGGAGATGATTCACCCCTCCACTTT. Translating gives CASSVKGDDSPLHF.

DNA for the CDR3: TGTGCCAGCAGCCTACAGGGGCAGGCTGGCTACACCTTC. Translation: CASSLQGQAGYTF. J is TRBJ1-2 and V is TRBV12-3 or TRBV12-4; 7 bases align to TRBD1. The CDR3 length is 13 residues. With 6 bases clipped from V and 7 bases from J, the junction kept 8 bases outside the gene matches.

The rearrangement uses TRBV6-1 and TRBJ1-6; D might be TRBD1 (6 bases). V was clipped by 1 base and J by 9 bases, with 7 bases between them. CDR3 size: 13 residues. CDR1 is MNHNS, CDR2 SASEGT, per germline. CDR3 bases: TGTGCCAGCAGTGAAGAGGGGGTTTCACCCCTCCACTTT. It yields the protein CASSEEGVSPLHF.

The CDR3 loop reads CASSKADRGHQPQHF. The CDR3 DNA reads TGTGCCAGCAGCAAAGCGGACAGGGGACATCAGCCCCAGCATTTT. The chain carries TRBV21-1 and TRBJ1-5; TRBD1, the D gene given by the table, was not confirmed from the DNA. TRBV21-1 is a recognized pseudogene. This CDR3 has 15 amino acids.

The chain recombines TRBV2 with TRBJ2-2; D is uncertain. V lost 2 bases, J lost 5 bases, and 15 bases lay in between. The CDR3 covers 16 residues. Germline V gene sequence: CDR1 SNHLY, CDR2 FYNNEI. This CDR3 is CASSESGATRTGELFF. CDR3 in DNA: TGTGCCAGCAGTGAATCCGGAGCGACGAGAACCGGGGAGCTGTTTTTT.

This chain connects TRBV5-6 to TRBJ1-3, with a weak D call TRBD1 (6 bases). The V end lost 4 bases, the J end lost 4 bases, and 18 bases lay between the germline ends. This CDR3 region has 16 residues. Germline loops: CDR1 SGHDT, CDR2 YYEEEE. For the CDR3, the DNA is TGTGCCAGCAGCCCTGTCTCCGGGACAAGCGGAAACACCATATATTTT. Translating it yields CASSPVSGTSGNTIYF.

Details on this clone: A junction boundary mismatches the germline segment, possibly from a read error. V gene TRBV6-6 combines with J gene TRBJ1-2; 8 positions match TRBD1. Looked up from germline, CDR1 is MNHNY and CDR2 is SVGAGI (reference sequence). CDR3 length equals 16 residues. The CDR3 sequence is CASSDSPGTGYYGYTF. The CDR3 nucleotides are TGTGCCAGCAGTGACTCCCCCGGGACAGGATACTATGGCTACACCTTC.

The CDR3 sequence: CASSLIGQGTLTEAFF. In DNA, the CDR3 is TGTGCCAGCAGTTTAATAGGTCAGGGGACCCTGACTGAAGCTTTCTTT. This rearrangement joins TRBV27 to TRBJ1-1; tentatively, D is TRBD1 (6 bases). Germline V gene data show CDR1 as MNHEY and CDR2 as SMNVEV (reference sequence). CDR3 length equals 16 residues. Between the trimmed V and J ends, which lost 2 bases and 5 bases, there was a span of 18 bases.

This rearrangement joins TRBV19 to TRBJ1-5, with D perhaps TRBD1 (6 bases). Germline V gene data show CDR1 as LNHDA and CDR2 as SQIVND (reference sequence). CDR3 length: 17 residues. The V end lost 5 bases, the J end lost 11 bases, and 28 bases lay between the germline ends. This CDR3 is CASSLSDRLFFGLAQHF. The CDR3 DNA reads TGTGCCAGTAGTTTGTCGGACAGACTCTTCTTTGGGTTAGCCCAGCATTTT.

V and J are TRBV10-1 and TRBJ2-3; 8 nucleotides match TRBD2. CDR1 and CDR2 (germline): WNHNN, SYGVQD (reference sequence). J gave up 3 bases and V 5 bases, and 7 bases lay outside the gene matches. This CDR3 region has 15 residues. Written as DNA, the CDR3 is TGCGCCAGCAGTCGACGGGCGGGAGGAACAGATACGCAGTATTTT. This translates into CASSRRAGGTDTQYF.

There are a few counts of this clone. The chain recombines TRBV25-1 with TRBJ2-7, with 8 bases lining up with TRBD1. The CDR3 runs to 13 residues. The junction had 5 bases not matched to a gene; V was cut back by 4 bases and J by 6 bases. Germline V lookup: CDR1 MGHDK, CDR2 SYGVNS. The CDR3, as DNA: TGTGCCAGCAGTGGGACAGGGAAGAGCGAGCAGTACTTC. Protein sequence: CASSGTGKSEQYF.

The V gene is TRBV7-3, the J gene TRBJ2-5; D may be TRBD1 (6 bases). V lost 8 bases and J lost 4, with 14 bases in between. CDR1 SGHTA and CDR2 FQGTGA come from the germline V gene. The CDR3 totals 13 residues. The CDR3 DNA sequence: TGTGCCAGCGCTCCCCAAGGGGGAGAGACCCAGTACTTC. It encodes CASAPQGGETQYF.

The rearrangement joins TRBV7-9 to TRBJ1-1; TRBD1 might be the D (5 bases). This CDR3 spans 12 amino acids. The V end was cut by 1 base, the J end by 11 bases, with 11 bases between. The germline gives CDR1 SEHNR, CDR2 FQNEAQ (reference sequence). CDR3 sequence reads: CASSLEGRSAFF. CDR3 bases: TGTGCCAGCAGCTTAGAGGGGCGCTCGGCTTTCTTT.